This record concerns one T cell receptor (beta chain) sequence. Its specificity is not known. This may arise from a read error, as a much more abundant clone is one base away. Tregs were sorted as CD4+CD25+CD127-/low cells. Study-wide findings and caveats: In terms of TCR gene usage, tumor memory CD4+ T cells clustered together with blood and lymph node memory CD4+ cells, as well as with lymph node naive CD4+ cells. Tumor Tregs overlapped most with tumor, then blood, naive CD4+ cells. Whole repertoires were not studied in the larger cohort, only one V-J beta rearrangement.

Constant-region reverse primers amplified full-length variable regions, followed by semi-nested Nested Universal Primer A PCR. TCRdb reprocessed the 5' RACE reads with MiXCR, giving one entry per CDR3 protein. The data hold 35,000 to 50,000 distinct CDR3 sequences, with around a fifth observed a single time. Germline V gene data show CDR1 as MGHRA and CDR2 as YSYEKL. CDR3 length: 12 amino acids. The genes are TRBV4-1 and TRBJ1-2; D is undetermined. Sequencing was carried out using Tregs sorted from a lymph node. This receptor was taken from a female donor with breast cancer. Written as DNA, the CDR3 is TGCGCCTGCAGCCAAGACCGCCGACTCCCATCCTTC. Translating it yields CACSQDRRLPSF.